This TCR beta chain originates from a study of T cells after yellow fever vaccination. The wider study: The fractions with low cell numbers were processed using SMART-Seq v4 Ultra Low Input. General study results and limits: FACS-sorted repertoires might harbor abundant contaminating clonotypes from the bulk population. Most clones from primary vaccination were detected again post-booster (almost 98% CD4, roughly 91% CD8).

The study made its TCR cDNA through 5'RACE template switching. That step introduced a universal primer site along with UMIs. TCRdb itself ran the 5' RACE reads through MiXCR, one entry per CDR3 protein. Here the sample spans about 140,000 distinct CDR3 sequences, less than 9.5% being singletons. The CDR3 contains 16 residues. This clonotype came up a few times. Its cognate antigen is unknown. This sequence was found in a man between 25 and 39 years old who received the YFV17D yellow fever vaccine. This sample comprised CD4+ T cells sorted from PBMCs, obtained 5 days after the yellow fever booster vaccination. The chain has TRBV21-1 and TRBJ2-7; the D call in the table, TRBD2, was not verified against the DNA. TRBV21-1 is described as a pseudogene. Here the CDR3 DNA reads TGTGCCAGCACCTCGGCGAGGGCAGTGTGCTCCTACGAGCAGTACTTC. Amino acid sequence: CASTSARAVCSYEQYF.